One sample yielded the 2 T cell receptor beta chains listed below, sequenced in a study of radiation and T cells in renal cell carcinoma. Sequencing used immunoSEQ multiplex PCR; TCRdb keeps in-frame clones, though not all of them. The sample has 14,000 to 15,000 clones; 62% are singletons. Treatment defined: treatment-naive control, cytoreductive nephrectomy. This specimen was tumor tissue, taken from a patient whose treatment was nephrectomy without radiotherapy. The source is a man between 60 and 75 years old with renal cell carcinoma.

This clone was found a few times. The genes are TRBV19 and TRBJ2-1; D may correspond to TRBD1 or TRBD2 (5 bases each). The V gene lost 1 base and the J gene lost 1 base, with 14 bases spanning the gap. Germline V lookup: CDR1 LNHDA, CDR2 SQIVND (reference sequence). The CDR3 consists of 17 residues. The CDR3 sequence is CASSIGRGLTSYNEQFF. CDR3 coding DNA: TGTGCCAGTAGTATAGGTCGGGGCCTTACGTCCTACAATGAGCAGTTCTTC.

The rearrangement joins TRBV19 to TRBJ2-7; the match to TRBD1 covers 7 bases. Germline trimming cut 8 bases from V and 3 bases from J; bases unmatched to any gene: 7. The CDR3 extends over 13 amino acids. CDR1 LNHDA and CDR2 SQIVND come from the germline V gene (reference sequence). In nucleotides, the CDR3 is TGTGCCAGTTCTACAGGGGTAGGCTACGAGCAGTACTTC. This sequence encodes CASSTGVGYEQYF.